Below, one T cell receptor beta chain is given with its context. As defined, naive CD8 cells were CD45RO-negative and positively selected for CCR7, with terminally differentiated effector memory CD45RA+ cells excluded. The data were obtained in a study of shared clonotypes between healthy human individuals. Generated by immunoSEQ multiplex PCR, the TCRdb table keeps only in-frame clones and is missing some. The profile shows roughly 550,000 clones, just under 97% of them singletons. The CDR3 extends over 15 amino acids. V was shortened by 3 bases and J by 1 base, with 10 bases between the two germline ends. Germline V gene sequence: CDR1 LNHNV, CDR2 YYDKDF (reference sequence).

The sequencing sample was made of naive CD8+ T cells sorted from blood. The chain has TRBV15 and TRBJ1-5, with a tentative D call TRBD1 (5 bases). The TCR originated in a woman between 25 and 40 years old in good health. The CDR3 region is CATSRVGLSNQPQHF. The CDR3 DNA is TGTGCCACCAGCAGGGTGGGACTAAGCAATCAGCCCCAGCATTTT. Filled out from reference TRBV15 and TRBJ1-5, the complete variable domain reads DAMVIQNPRYQVTQFGKPVTLSCSQTLNHNVMYWYQQKSSQAPKLLFHYYDKDFNNEADTPDNFQSRRPNTSFCFLDIRSPGLGDTAMYLCATSRVGLSNQPQHFGDGTRLSIL.